This T cell receptor (beta chain) was identified during a study of blood T cell repertoires in COVID-19. TCRdb's table, derived via immunoSEQ multiplex PCR, lists solely in-frame clones and lacks some. This sample has some 670,000 clones, with approximately 90% found just once. Germline CDR1 LGHNA, CDR2 YNFKEQ. This CDR3 spans 13 amino acids. Deletions cut 2 bases from V and 7 bases from J, with 11 bases between. The sequence derives from a woman younger than 30 with acute or convalescent COVID-19. The V gene is TRBV4-2, the J gene TRBJ1-2, with a tentative D call TRBD1 (5 bases). Sequenced: peripheral blood. Here the CDR3 reads CASSQHPRAGYTF. The CDR3 region has the DNA TGTGCCAGCAGCCAACACCCCAGGGCTGGCTACACCTTC.